The 5 T cell receptor beta chains given below trace back to one sample, sequenced in a study of blood T cell repertoires in COVID-19. Generated by immunoSEQ multiplex PCR, the TCRdb table keeps only in-frame clones and is missing some. This sample has roughly 350,000 clones, with about 93% found just once. The material sequenced was peripheral blood. The receptors here all came from a woman aged 18-29 years who had recovered from COVID-19.

The gene calls are TRBV6-1 and TRBJ2-3; 8 bases map to TRBD2. There are 19 residues in the CDR3. Germline CDR1 is MNHNS and CDR2 is SASEGT. Unmatched junction bases numbered 15, after V lost 3 bases and J lost 1 base. The CDR3 is CASSERNRGRPVGTDTQYF. The CDR3 DNA follows: TGTGCCAGCAGTGAGCGGAATCGCGGGAGGCCCGTGGGCACAGATACGCAGTATTTT.

V gene TRBV11-2 combines with J gene TRBJ2-7, with unresolved D. The CDR3 spans 11 residues. The germline V gene has CDR1 SGHAT and CDR2 FQNNGV. Deletions cut 2 bases from V and 4 bases from J, with 3 bases between. In DNA form, the CDR3 reads TGTGCCAGCAGCTTACATTACGAGCAGTACGTC. Translation: CASSLHYEQYV.

V gene TRBV2 combines with J gene TRBJ2-5; D possibly corresponds to TRBD2 (7 bases). CDR1 and CDR2 (germline): SNHLY, FYNNEI. This CDR3 comprises 14 residues. V shed 7 bases and J shed 5 bases, with 17 bases lying between them. Written as DNA, the CDR3 is TGTGCCAGCATGAGGGGGAGGGCCTCGGAGACCCAGTACTTC. Protein: CASMRGRASETQYF.

The chain is built from TRBV6-6 and TRBJ1-3, with D possibly being TRBD1 (6 bases). V lost 7 bases, J lost 0 bases, and 13 bases lay in between. The CDR3 is 15 amino acids. Germline CDR1 MNHNY, CDR2 SVGAGI (reference sequence). The CDR3, as DNA: TGTGCCAGCATTCACAGGGCGAGCTCTGGAAACACCATATATTTT. Its translation is CASIHRASSGNTIYF.

In nucleotides, the CDR3 is TGTGCCAGTAGTATAGTAACAAGCGGAAAAGAGACCCAGTACTTC. This encodes CASSIVTSGKETQYF. J is TRBJ2-5 and V is TRBV19; D may be TRBD2 (5 bases). Per germline, CDR1 LNHDA and CDR2 SQIVND (reference sequence). Trimming took 1 base from V and 3 from J, leaving 12 bases between them. CDR3 length: 15 amino acids. Looking up the rest from reference TRBV19 and TRBJ2-5 gives the full variable domain: DGGITQSPKYLFRKEGQNVTLSCEQNLNHDAMYWYRQDPGQGLRLIYYSQIVNDFQKGDIAEGYSVSREKKESFPLTVTSAQKNPTAFYLCASSIVTSGKETQYFGPGTRLLVL.